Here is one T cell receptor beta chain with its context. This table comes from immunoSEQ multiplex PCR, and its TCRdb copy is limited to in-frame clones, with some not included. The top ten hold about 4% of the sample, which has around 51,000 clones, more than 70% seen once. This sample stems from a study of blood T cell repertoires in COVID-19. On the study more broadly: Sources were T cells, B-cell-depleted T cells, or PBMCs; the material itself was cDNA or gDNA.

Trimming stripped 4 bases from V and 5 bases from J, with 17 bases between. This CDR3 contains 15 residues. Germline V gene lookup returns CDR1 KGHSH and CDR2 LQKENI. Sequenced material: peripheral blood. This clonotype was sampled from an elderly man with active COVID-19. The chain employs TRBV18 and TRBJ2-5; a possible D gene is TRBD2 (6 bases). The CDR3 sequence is CASSLGGSGQETQYF. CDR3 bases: TGTGCCAGCTCACTCGGGGGATCGGGTCAGGAGACCCAGTACTTC. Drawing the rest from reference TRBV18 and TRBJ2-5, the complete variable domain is NAGVMQNPRHLVRRRGQEARLRCSPMKGHSHVYWYRQLPEEGLKFMVYLQKENIIDESGMPKERFSAEFPKEGPSILRIQQVVRGDSAAYFCASSLGGSGQETQYFGPGTRLLVL.